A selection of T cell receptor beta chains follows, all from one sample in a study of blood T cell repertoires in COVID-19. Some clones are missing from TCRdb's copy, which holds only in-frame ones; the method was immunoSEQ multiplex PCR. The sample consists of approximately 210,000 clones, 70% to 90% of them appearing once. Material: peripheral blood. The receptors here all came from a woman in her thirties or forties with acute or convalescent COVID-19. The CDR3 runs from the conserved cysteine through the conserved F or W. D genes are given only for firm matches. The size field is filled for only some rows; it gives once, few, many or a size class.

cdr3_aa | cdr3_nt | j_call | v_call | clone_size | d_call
CASSLVPGTGGATEAFF | TGCGCCAGCAGCTTGGTTCCCGGAACAGGTGGGGCCACTGAAGCTTTCTTT | TRBJ1-1 | TRBV5-1 | - | -
CASSLGQGSRGYTF | TGTGCCAGCAGCCTCGGACAGGGATCGAGGGGCTACACCTTC | TRBJ1-2 | TRBV9 | - | TRBD1
CASSPARIQYF | TGTGCCAGCAGTCCCGCGCGTATTCAGTACTTC | TRBJ2-4 | TRBV12-3/TRBV12-4 | - | -
CASSLQGATEAFF | TGTGCCAGCAGTCTACAGGGTGCCACTGAAGCTTTCTTT | TRBJ1-1 | TRBV12-3/TRBV12-4 | - | -
CASSQDPVGHAPTIYF | TGTGCCAGCAGCCAAGATCCGGTAGGACACGCACCCACCATATATTTT | TRBJ1-3 | TRBV4-2 | - | -
CASSQFGTGVTDTQYF | TGTGCCAGCAGCCAATTCGGGACAGGGGTGACAGATACGCAGTATTTT | TRBJ2-3 | TRBV5-6 | - | TRBD1
CASSRDRGGAFF | TGTGCCAGCAGTCGGGACAGGGGTGGTGCTTTCTTT | TRBJ1-1 | TRBV5-6 | - | TRBD1
CASSQESTAQPQHF | TGTGCCAGCAGCCAAGAATCCACAGCTCAGCCCCAGCATTTT | TRBJ1-5 | TRBV3-1/TRBV3-2 | few | -
CASSFPGGTEAFF | TGTGCCAGCAGCTTCCCCGGGGGAACTGAAGCTTTCTTT | TRBJ1-1 | TRBV5-5 | - | -
CASSLTSGGAGDTQYF | TGTGCCAGCAGCTTAACTAGCGGGGGGGCCGGAGATACGCAGTATTTT | TRBJ2-3 | TRBV11-2 | once | TRBD2
CASSPRARGYTEAFF | TGTGCCAGCAGCCCTCGGGCCAGGGGTTATACTGAAGCTTTCTTT | TRBJ1-1 | TRBV14 | few | -
CASSPPTRVDTQYF | TGTGCCAGCTCACCACCCACGAGGGTAGATACGCAGTATTTT | TRBJ2-3 | TRBV18 | - | -
CASSPSDRNTGELFF | TGTGCCAGCAGCCCCTCAGACAGGAATACCGGGGAGCTGTTTTTT | TRBJ2-2 | TRBV5-4 | - | -
CASSGTGTGWTEAFF | TGCGCCAGCAGTGGAACCGGGACAGGGTGGACCGAAGCTTTCTTT | TRBJ1-1 | TRBV10-1 | - | TRBD1
CAWIIPGRGEYGYTF | TGTGCCTGGATTATACCGGGCCGCGGGGAGTATGGCTACACCTTC | TRBJ1-2 | TRBV30 | - | -
CASSYSVGLNTEAFF | TGTGCCAGCAGTTACTCAGTGGGCCTGAACACTGAAGCTTTCTTT | TRBJ1-1 | TRBV6-5 | - | -
CAWSGGAYNSPLHF | TGTGCCTGGAGTGGTGGGGCTTATAATTCACCCCTCCACTTT | TRBJ1-6 | TRBV30 | - | -
CASSLQFSGNTIYF | TGTGCCAGCAGCTTACAGTTCTCTGGAAACACCATATATTTT | TRBJ1-3 | TRBV6-5 | once | -
CASSPPWGRVVANEKLFF | TGTGCCAGCAGTCCCCCCTGGGGCAGGGTGGTTGCTAATGAAAAACTGTTTTTT | TRBJ1-4 | TRBV6-6 | once | -
CASSATGTSGYTF | TGTGCCAGCAGCGCCACCGGGACATCTGGCTACACCTTC | TRBJ1-2 | TRBV12-3/TRBV12-4 | - | -
CAWSEGYQETQYF | TGTGCCTGGAGTGAGGGGTACCAAGAGACCCAGTACTTC | TRBJ2-5 | TRBV30 | - | -
CASSTWDSDGYTF | TGTGCCAGTAGTACATGGGACAGCGATGGCTACACCTTC | TRBJ1-2 | TRBV19 | - | TRBD1
CASSQLQDRETGKTEAFF | TGTGCCAGCAGCCAACTCCAGGACAGGGAGACCGGCAAGACTGAAGCTTTCTTT | TRBJ1-1 | TRBV4-2 | - | TRBD1
CASSQDGRVSNEQFF | TGTGCCAGCAGCCAGGACGGGCGGGTCTCCAATGAGCAGTTCTTC | TRBJ2-1 | TRBV7-2 | few | -